This T cell receptor beta chain was obtained from a study of cytomegalovirus exposure and HLA in healthy donors. The study ran its PCR with 60 Vbeta and 13 Jbeta primers. Sequencing used immunoSEQ multiplex PCR; TCRdb keeps in-frame clones, though not all of them. The listing contains 45,000 to 60,000 clones. This CDR3 comprises 16 residues. The V gene's germline CDR1 is SGHRS and CDR2 YFSETQ. V was cut by 4 bases and J by 0 bases, with 14 bases left in between. Material for sequencing was PBMCs. The V call is TRBV5-1, the J call TRBJ2-1, with D maybe TRBD2 (6 bases). The receptor's source is a male donor in good health and CMV-seronegative. CDR3 bases: TGCGCCAGCAGCACTTTCCGGGGAGGCTCCTACAATGAGCAGTTCTTC. Protein sequence: CASSTFRGGSYNEQFF.